The clone carrying this T cell receptor (beta chain) was found once. Its target is not known. The data derive from a study of OX40 agonist ivuxolimab in advanced cancers. Study as a whole: More than 35% of patients had received prior checkpoint inhibitor therapy. Study observations and caveats: At 0.1 to 3.0 mg/kg, CD4+ and CD8+ blood T cells expanded clonally by week 6.

CDR1 is LNHDA and CDR2 is SQIVND in the germline V gene (reference sequence). Trimming left V 10 bases short and J 8 bases short, with 11 bases between. The CDR3 covers 10 residues. Assay used: immunoSEQ multiplex PCR; TCRdb lists only in-frame clones, some missing. The data contain about 52,000 clones, over 80% of them singletons. The clonotype was recovered from an adult with an advanced solid tumor such as melanoma, head and neck, liver or kidney cancer. The material was CD4+ or CD8+ T cells sorted from blood, obtained in a trial of the OX40 agonist ivuxolimab. V and J are TRBV19 and TRBJ1-2; D unresolved. CDR3 bases: TGTGCCACCCGAACAACCGGCTACACCTTC. It codes for CATRTTGYTF.